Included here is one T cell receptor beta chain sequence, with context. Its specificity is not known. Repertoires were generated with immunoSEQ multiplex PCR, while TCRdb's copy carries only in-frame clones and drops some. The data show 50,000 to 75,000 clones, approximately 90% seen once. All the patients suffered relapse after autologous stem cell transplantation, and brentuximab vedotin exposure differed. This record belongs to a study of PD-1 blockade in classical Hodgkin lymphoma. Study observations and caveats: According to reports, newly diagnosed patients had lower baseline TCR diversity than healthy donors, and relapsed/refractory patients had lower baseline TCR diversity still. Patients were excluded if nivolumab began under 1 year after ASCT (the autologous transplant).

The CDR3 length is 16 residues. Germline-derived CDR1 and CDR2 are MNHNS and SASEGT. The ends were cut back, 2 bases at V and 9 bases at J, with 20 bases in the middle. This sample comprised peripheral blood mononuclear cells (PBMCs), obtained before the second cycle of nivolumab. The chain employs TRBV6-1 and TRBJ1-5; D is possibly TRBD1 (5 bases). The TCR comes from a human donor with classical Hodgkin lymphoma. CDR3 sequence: CASSEITAGSARPQHF. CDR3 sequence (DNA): TGTGCCAGCAGTGAAATTACGGCAGGGTCCGCGAGGCCCCAGCATTTT.